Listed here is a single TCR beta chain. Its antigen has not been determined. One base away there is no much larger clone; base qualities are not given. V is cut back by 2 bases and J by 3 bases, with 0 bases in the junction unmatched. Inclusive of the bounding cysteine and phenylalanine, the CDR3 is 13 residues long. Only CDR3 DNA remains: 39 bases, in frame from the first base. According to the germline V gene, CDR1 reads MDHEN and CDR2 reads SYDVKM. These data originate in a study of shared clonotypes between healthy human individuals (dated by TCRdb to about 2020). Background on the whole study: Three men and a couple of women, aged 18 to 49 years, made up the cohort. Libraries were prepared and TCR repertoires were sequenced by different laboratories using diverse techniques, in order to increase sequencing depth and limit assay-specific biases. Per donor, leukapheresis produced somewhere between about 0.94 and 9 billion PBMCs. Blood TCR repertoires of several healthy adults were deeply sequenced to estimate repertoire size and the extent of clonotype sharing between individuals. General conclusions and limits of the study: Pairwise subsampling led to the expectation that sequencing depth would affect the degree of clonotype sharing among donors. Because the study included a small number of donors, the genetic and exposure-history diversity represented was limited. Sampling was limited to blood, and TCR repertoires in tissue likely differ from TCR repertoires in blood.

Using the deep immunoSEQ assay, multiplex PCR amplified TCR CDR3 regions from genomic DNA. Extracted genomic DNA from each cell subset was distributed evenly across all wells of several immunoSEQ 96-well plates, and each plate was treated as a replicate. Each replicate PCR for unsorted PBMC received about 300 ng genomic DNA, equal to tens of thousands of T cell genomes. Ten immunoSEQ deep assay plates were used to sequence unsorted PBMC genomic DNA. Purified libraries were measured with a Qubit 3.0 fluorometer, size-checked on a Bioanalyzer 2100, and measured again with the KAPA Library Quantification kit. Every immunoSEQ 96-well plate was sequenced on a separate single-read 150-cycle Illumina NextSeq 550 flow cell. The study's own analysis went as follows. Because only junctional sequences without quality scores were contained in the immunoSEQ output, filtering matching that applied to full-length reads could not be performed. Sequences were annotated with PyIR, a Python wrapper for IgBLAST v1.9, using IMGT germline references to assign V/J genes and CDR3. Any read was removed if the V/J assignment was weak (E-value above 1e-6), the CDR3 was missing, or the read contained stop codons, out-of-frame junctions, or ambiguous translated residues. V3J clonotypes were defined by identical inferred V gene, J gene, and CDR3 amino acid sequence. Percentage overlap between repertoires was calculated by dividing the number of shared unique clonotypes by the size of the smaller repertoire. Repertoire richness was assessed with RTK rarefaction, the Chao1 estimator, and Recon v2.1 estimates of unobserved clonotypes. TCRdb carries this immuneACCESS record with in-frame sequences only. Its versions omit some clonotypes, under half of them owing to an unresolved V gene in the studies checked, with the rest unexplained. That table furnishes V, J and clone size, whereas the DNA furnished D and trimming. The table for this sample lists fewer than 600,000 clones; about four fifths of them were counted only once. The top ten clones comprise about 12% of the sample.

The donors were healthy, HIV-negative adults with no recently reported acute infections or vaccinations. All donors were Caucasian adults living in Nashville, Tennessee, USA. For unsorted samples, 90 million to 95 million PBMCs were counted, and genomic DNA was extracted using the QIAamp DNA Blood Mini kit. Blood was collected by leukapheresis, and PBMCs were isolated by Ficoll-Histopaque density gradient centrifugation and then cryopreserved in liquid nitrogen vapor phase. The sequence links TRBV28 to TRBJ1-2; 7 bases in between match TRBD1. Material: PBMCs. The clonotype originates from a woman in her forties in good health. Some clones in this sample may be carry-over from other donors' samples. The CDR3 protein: CASSLDRDYGYTF. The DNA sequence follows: TGTGCCAGCAGTTTAGACAGGGACTATGGCTACACCTTC.